This TCR beta chain was recovered during a study of T-cell memory formation after mild COVID-19. With regard to this clonotype: What it binds is unknown.

Constant-segment primers were used for 5'RACE, and the resulting TCR alpha and TCR beta cDNA libraries carried sample barcodes and UMIs. TCRdb independently ran MiXCR on the 5' RACE reads; one entry per CDR3 protein. The sample consists of about 340,000 distinct CDR3 sequences, approximately 15% of them appearing once. Study results and limitations: Among CD4+ contracting clones, most were CM and EM, and CD8+ ones EMRA.

Germline V gene sequence: CDR1 MNHEY, CDR2 SVGAGI. This CDR3 is 17 amino acids long. Trimming pared 0 bases from V and 2 bases from J, leaving 14 bases between. The sample comprised PBMCs or a T cell subset sorted from them (not recorded which). The chain links TRBV6-5 to TRBJ1-5, with D possibly being TRBD1 (6 bases). The sequence came from a man younger than 35 who had mild COVID-19 (a few samples of this study predate the infection). Cell type and time point are not known. CDR3: CASSYSASGAGNQPQHF. The CDR3 region has the DNA TGTGCCAGCAGTTACTCGGCCTCAGGGGCAGGCAATCAGCCCCAGCATTTT.